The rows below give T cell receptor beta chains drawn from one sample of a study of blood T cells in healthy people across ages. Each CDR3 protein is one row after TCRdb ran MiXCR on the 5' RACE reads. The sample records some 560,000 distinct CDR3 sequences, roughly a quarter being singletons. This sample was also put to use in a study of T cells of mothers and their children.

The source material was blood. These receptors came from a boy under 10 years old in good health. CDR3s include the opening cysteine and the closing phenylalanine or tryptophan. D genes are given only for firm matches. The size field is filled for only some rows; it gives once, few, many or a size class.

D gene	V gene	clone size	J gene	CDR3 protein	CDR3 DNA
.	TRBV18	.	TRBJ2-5	CASSPGSETQYF	TGTGCCAGCTCACCAGGTTCAGAGACCCAGTACTTC
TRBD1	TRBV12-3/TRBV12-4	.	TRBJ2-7	CASSQRGQGVLYEQYF	TGTGCCAGCAGTCAAAGAGGACAGGGTGTCTTGTACGAGCAGTACTTC
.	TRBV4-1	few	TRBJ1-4	CASSQDGGRLGEKLFF	TGCGCCAGCAGCCAAGATGGAGGCAGGTTGGGAGAAAAACTGTTTTTT
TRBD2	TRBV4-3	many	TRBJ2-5	CASSQDEREGLKTQYF	TGCGCCAGCAGCCAAGACGAGCGGGAGGGACTGAAGACCCAGTACTTC
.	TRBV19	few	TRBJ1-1	CASSIGGVGTEAFF	TGTGCCAGTAGTATTGGGGGAGTAGGCACTGAAGCTTTCTTT
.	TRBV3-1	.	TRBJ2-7	CASSQDGRYEQYF	TGTGCCAGCAGCCAAGATGGCCGCTACGAGCAGTACTTC
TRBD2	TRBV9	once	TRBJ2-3	CASSPRSGLADTQYF	TGTGCCAGCAGCCCAAGATCGGGACTAGCGGATACGCAGTATTTT
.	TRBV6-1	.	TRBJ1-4	CASSPLGETTNEKLFF	TGTGCCAGCAGCCCCTTGGGGGAGACAACTAATGAAAAACTGTTTTTT
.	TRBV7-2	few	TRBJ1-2	CASSLGEGSGYTF	TGTGCCAGCAGCTTAGGAGAAGGGAGTGGCTACACCTTC
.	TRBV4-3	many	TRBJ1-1	CASSQQGYTEAFF	TGCGCCAGCAGCCAACAGGGTTACACTGAAGCTTTCTTT
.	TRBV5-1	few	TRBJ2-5	CASSLPAGETQYF	TGCGCCAGCAGCTTGCCAGCAGGAGAGACCCAGTACTTC
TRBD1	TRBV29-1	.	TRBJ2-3	CSVDHRGADTQYF	TGCAGCGTTGACCACAGGGGGGCAGATACGCAGTATTTT
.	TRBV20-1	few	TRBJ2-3	CSAIGPSGDTQYF	TGCAGTGCTATCGGTCCCAGCGGAGATACGCAGTATTTT
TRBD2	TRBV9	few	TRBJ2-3	CASSGGLAGGTDTQYF	TGTGCCAGCAGCGGGGGACTAGCGGGAGGCACAGATACGCAGTATTTT
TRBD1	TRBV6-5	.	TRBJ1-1	CASNRGRDTEAFF	TGTGCCTCTAACAGGGGTCGGGACACTGAAGCTTTCTTT
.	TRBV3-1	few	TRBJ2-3	CASSQVAGANADTQYF	TGTGCCAGCAGCCAAGTTGCGGGGGCAAACGCAGATACGCAGTATTTT
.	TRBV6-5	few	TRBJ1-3	CASIPGGSGNTIYF	TGTGCCAGCATCCCGGGGGGGTCTGGAAACACCATATATTTT
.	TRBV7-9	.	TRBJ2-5	CASSRSISTDQETQYF	TGTGCCAGCAGCCGCTCTATTTCCACAGACCAAGAGACCCAGTACTTC
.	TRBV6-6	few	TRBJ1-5	CASTHGGAQPQHF	TGTGCCAGCACCCACGGGGGAGCTCAGCCCCAGCATTTT
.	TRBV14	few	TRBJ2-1	CASSQDGGTSYNEQFF	TGTGCCAGCAGCCAAGATGGAGGGACCTCCTACAATGAGCAGTTCTTC
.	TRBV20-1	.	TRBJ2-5	CSAPSGGAGLRETQYF	TGCAGTGCTCCCTCGGGCGGCGCGGGACTTAGGGAGACCCAGTACTTC
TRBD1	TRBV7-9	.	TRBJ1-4	CASSSGTGKRKLFF	TGTGCCAGCAGCTCCGGGACAGGGAAGAGAAAACTGTTTTTT